This T cell receptor beta chain was sequenced in a study of shared clonotypes between healthy human individuals (dated by TCRdb to about 2020). Describing the broader study: The cohort included a few men and a couple of women between 18 and 49 years of age. Per donor, three plates each were used for CD4 naive and CD4 memory, two for CD8 naive, and one for CD8 memory. To estimate repertoire size and how much clonotypes are shared between individuals, the study performed deep sequencing of blood TCR repertoires from 4 to 6 healthy adults. To increase sequencing depth and limit assay-specific biases, TCR repertoire library preparation and sequencing were carried out by different laboratories using diverse techniques. Leukapheresis yielded between about 0.94 and 9 billion PBMCs per donor. What the authors observed across the whole study: Sharing across a few donors was observed for about 5% of naive CD4, over 3% of naive CD8, 2% to 2.5% of memory CD4, and about 0.39% of memory CD8 clonotypes. Naive subsets generally had larger estimated clonotype richness than memory subsets. Sampling was limited to blood, and TCR repertoires in tissue likely differ from TCR repertoires in blood. Higher generation probabilities were observed for clonotypes shared by all four sorted-subset donors than for non-shared clonotypes. Because the study included only a small number of donors, the genetic and exposure-history diversity represented was limited. Pairwise subsampling indicated that sequencing depth was expected to affect the degree of clonotype sharing among donors. Even with the large sequencing depth, rarefaction of the sorted-subset datasets indicated that sequencing was incomplete.

Using the deep immunoSEQ assay, TCR CDR3 regions were amplified from genomic DNA by multiplex PCR. Genomic DNA extracted from each cell subset was distributed evenly over all wells of several immunoSEQ 96-well plates, and each plate served as one replicate. Each replicate PCR for sorted subsets received approximately 220 ng genomic DNA, equal to about 30,000 T cell genomes. Purified libraries were quantified with a Qubit 3.0 fluorometer, sized on a Bioanalyzer 2100, and re-quantified with the KAPA Library Quantification kit. Every immunoSEQ 96-well plate was sequenced on a separate single-read 150-cycle Illumina NextSeq 550 flow cell. Per the original workflow: The immunoSEQ output contained only junctional sequences without quality scores, so filtering could not match that applied to full-length reads. To assign V/J genes and CDR3, sequences were annotated using PyIR, a Python wrapper for IgBLAST v1.9, with IMGT germline references. Any read was removed if the V/J assignment was weak (E-value above 1e-6), the CDR3 was missing, or the read contained stop codons, out-of-frame junctions, or ambiguous translated residues. V3J clonotypes were defined as sequences sharing an identical inferred V gene, J gene, and CDR3 amino acid sequence. To compute the percentage overlap between repertoires, the number of shared unique clonotypes was divided by the size of the smaller repertoire. Three approaches were used to assess repertoire richness: RTK rarefaction, the Chao1 estimator, and Recon v2.1 estimates of unobserved clonotypes. OLGA was used to compute generation probabilities for all TCRbeta clonotypes that the gDNA method yielded from a handful of donors. TCRdb holds this immuneACCESS table with in-frame rearrangements only. Some clones are missing; in checked studies, unresolved V genes explain under half, and the rest has no known cause. V and J calls and clone size are given by that table; D and trimming were obtained from the DNA. The sample table holds around 600,000 clones, of which 85% to 95% were seen once. The ten largest clones add up to about 0.11% of the sample.

CD8 naive samples were obtained by positive selection for CCR7 among CD45RO-negative cells, yielding a CD45RA+CCR7+ population from which TemRA cells were excluded. The donors were healthy, HIV-negative adults with no recently reported acute infections or vaccinations. Every donor was a Caucasian adult residing in Nashville, Tennessee, USA. Blood was obtained by leukapheresis, after which PBMCs were separated by Ficoll-Histopaque density gradient centrifugation and cryopreserved in liquid nitrogen vapor phase. Purity and quantity of every magnetically sorted T cell population were checked by analytical flow cytometry. From each sorted fraction, genomic DNA was isolated and quantified by UV absorbance on a Nanodrop 2000c. Of note for this clone: Its specific antigen is unknown. Base qualities are missing; no much larger clone stands one base away.

CDR3 length: 14 amino acids, cysteine to phenylalanine. Only the CDR3 DNA stays, 42 bases, in frame from base 1. For CDR1 and CDR2, the germline V gene lists SGHDT and YYEEEE. V is reduced by 4 bases and J by 3 bases, leaving a spacing of 14 bases between them. Here the chain combines TRBV5-6 and TRBJ2-7; no D gene can be assigned with confidence. Sequencing was carried out using naive CD8+ T cells sorted from blood. The sample's cell subset or site label, in plain terms: CD45RA+CCR7+. This receptor was obtained from a woman under 40 in good health. For the CDR3, the sequence is CASSPGGDHYEQYF. DNA sequence: TGTGCCAGCAGCCCTGGTGGAGACCACTACGAGCAGTACTTC.